This TCR beta chain appears in the sequencing data of a study of blood T cell repertoires in COVID-19. Overall study: Whether acute or convalescent, the COVID-19 samples came from the United States, Italy and Spain.

Enrollment of patients from Seattle took place during active infection, with longitudinal follow-up. The data were produced by immunoSEQ multiplex PCR, yet TCRdb's version contains in-frame clones alone and is incomplete. The sample carries a few hundred thousand clones, over 85% recorded once. This clone is a singleton in its sample. This receptor was identified in a woman in her fifties or sixties with COVID-19, enrolled during active disease. The specimen sequenced was peripheral blood.

The CDR3 here is CASSPNFGTQYF. The CDR3 region has the DNA TGTGCCAGCAGCCCCAATTTCGGTACGCAGTATTTT. The J gene is TRBJ2-3, the V gene TRBV3-1 (or the pseudogene TRBV3-2); D is unclear. The V end was cut by 4 bases, the J end by 8 bases, with 10 bases between. The V gene's germline CDR1 is LGHDT and CDR2 YNNKEL (reference sequence). This CDR3 comprises 12 residues.